This T cell receptor beta chain was sequenced for a study of cytomegalovirus exposure and HLA in healthy donors. Study-wide points: A later analysis linked 15,000 to 20,000 TCR beta sequences to HLA alleles at 0.05 false discovery rate.

Both 60 Vbeta primers and 13 Jbeta primers went into the PCR. Profiled with immunoSEQ multiplex PCR; TCRdb holds only in-frame clones, not every one. Found here are 180,000 or so clones, 60% to 85% of them singletons; the top ten hold about 1.5%. This CDR3 has 12 amino acids. V gave up 5 bases and J gave up 8 bases, with 10 bases separating them. Germline CDR1 is SEHNR and CDR2 is FQNEAQ (reference sequence). On this clone itself: Antigen unknown.

This rearrangement joins TRBV7-9 to TRBJ2-1; D uncertain. The sequenced sample was PBMCs. The TCR was taken from a man younger than 35 in good health and CMV-seronegative. CDR3: CASSRASDEQFF. CDR3 in DNA: TGTGCCAGCAGCCGAGCTTCCGATGAGCAGTTCTTC.